This T cell receptor (beta chain) stems from a study of monozygotic twins with inflammatory bowel disease. Note on this clonotype: Its target is not known.

General study results and limits: A reduction in TCRbeta diversity (inverse Simpson) was seen in IBD patients relative to healthy co-twins.

Germline V gene lookup returns CDR1 SSHAT and CDR2 FNYEAQ (reference sequence). This CDR3 comprises 15 residues. TCRdb re-called the 5' RACE reads and shows each CDR3 protein once, DNA omitted. The table for this sample gives about 160,000 distinct CDR3 sequences. The clonotype originates from a human donor with ulcerative colitis or Crohn's disease, or a healthy co-twin of an affected twin (not recorded which). This sequence joins TRBV7-7 and TRBJ2-5; with no DNA, the TCRdb D assignment of TRBD1 cannot be verified. The sample consisted of blood. The CDR3 spells CASSSTGTGGETQYF. Using reference TRBV7-7 and TRBJ2-5 for the parts outside the CDR3, the full variable domain is GAGVSQSPRYKVTKRGQDVTLRCDPISSHATLYWYQQALGQGPEFLTYFNYEAQPDKSGLPSDRFSAERPEGSISTLTIQRTEQRDSAMYRCASSSTGTGGETQYFGPGTRLLVL.